The entry that follows covers one TCR beta chain sequence. Its antigen is still unknown. No base quality information exists; no much larger clone differs at one position. The immunoSEQ multiplex PCR, with forward primers for 54 TRBV segments and reverse primers for 13 TRBJ segments, was used to amplify TCRB CDR3 regions. Deep resolution, with a target of 200,000 T cell genomes, was applied to the sequencing of pre-culture CD4+ samples. Amplicons were sequenced on an Illumina HiSeq System, producing 87 bp reads covering the CDR3. The published analysis was carried out like this. Reads were corrected for PCR and sequencing errors, and CDR3 regions were defined by alignment to IMGT reference sequences. Template and unique rearrangement counts were estimated using synthetic template pools. Clonality was computed as 1 minus Pielou's evenness. Richness was estimated with the Daley-Smith estimator. Morisita's index served as the measure of repertoire overlap. Clones present in cultured samples but not detected in the pre-culture repertoire of the same donor were defined as low-abundance clones. TCRdb's version of the immuneACCESS table is confined to in-frame rearrangements and falls short of the full clone set. An unresolved V gene accounts for under half of the shortfall where checked; the remainder is of unknown origin. D and trimming come from the DNA, and the V and J calls and clone size come from that table. Across this sample there are about 89,000 clones, with 86% seen only once. The ten top clones hold 1.5% to 2% of the sample.

The CDR3 goes from the cysteine to the phenylalanine over 16 residues. Only the CDR3 DNA is retained, 48 bases long and in frame from the first base. V is reduced by 4 bases and J by 0 bases, leaving a spacing of 13 bases between them. The germline V gene (reference sequence) provides CDR1 LNHDA and CDR2 SQIVND. The data are from a study of T cell repertoires and HLA-DP antigens (dated by TCRdb to between 2017 and 2018). About the full investigation: Using HeLa cells transduced to present allogeneic HLA-DP, the study set up an in vitro model of CD4+ T cell alloreactivity. On average, around 200 ng of DNA went in for sorted CD137+CD4+ samples, versus around 1.2 ug for pre-culture CD4+ samples. Of the three donors, two were male and one was female, and their ages ranged from the 18-to-29 age band up to the 60-to-69 age band. The two alloantigens modelled structurally similar versus dissimilar alloantigens, differing from self at one and more than nine peptide-binding groove amino acids, respectively. Study-wide findings and limitations: The study was limited by having just a few donors, by relying on a non-physiological HeLa antigen-presenting system, and by using total CD4+ cells as responders. Clonality of sorted CD137+ cells was similar against both alloantigens (roughly 0.4) and much higher than in pre-culture samples (about 0.04). The naive and memory CD4+ repertoires were not analysed as separate populations. Clones undetected before culture had an average cumulative frequency of roughly 35% against one allele versus less than 65% against the other.

Magnetic bead negative selection was used to isolate untouched CD4+ T cells from Ficoll-separated PBMC, with purity averaging roughly 98%. Untouched CD4+ T cells were isolated from Ficoll-separated PBMC with magnetic beads, reaching around 98% purity with negligible CD8+ contamination. Peripheral blood mononuclear cells came from the buffy coats of three healthy blood donors. CMV seronegative status was shared by all three donors. Genomic DNA was extracted with the DNeasy Blood & Tissue Kit. TCRB sequencing was performed on genomic DNA from sorted CD137+CD4+ cells and pre-culture CD4+ baseline samples from each subject.

Sequencing input: CD4+ T cells from PBMCs. This receptor was identified in a man aged 45-65 years in good health and CMV-seronegative. The rearrangement joined TRBV19 to TRBJ1-5; confidence is insufficient to name the D gene. The DNA sequence is as follows: TGTGCCAGTAGTACCATGTTACGGGGTAGCAATCAGCCCCAGCATTTT. This codes for CASSTMLRGSNQPQHF.